A single sample gave rise to the 28 T cell receptor beta chains below, sequenced in a study of siplizumab effects on memory and regulatory T cells (dated by TCRdb to the late 2010s). The library was built by means of the immunoSEQ multiplex PCR assay. This is the immuneACCESS table as TCRdb keeps it, with only in-frame sequences that have V and J called. A part of the clones is gone; compared with another copy, unresolved V genes explain less than half, and the rest is unexplained. The sample yields approximately 65,000 clones; 79% were counted once. Approximately 0.38% of the sample is held by the ten biggest clonotypes. Sequenced input: memory CD4+ T cells sorted from blood. The cell subset or site label here, explained by the study, means: unstimulated CD4+ memory T cells. The receptors shown here come from a human donor in good health.

The chain employs TRBV6-1 and TRBJ2-3, with 8 nucleotides matching TRBD1. The CDR3 sequence is 15 residues long. Germline V gene sequence: CDR1 MNHNS, CDR2 SASEGT. After removal of 8 bases from V and 3 bases from J, the junction contained 10 bases not matched to a gene. The CDR3 DNA is TGTGCCAGCGGACAGGGACAACAGACTACAGATACGCAGTATTTT. Translation gives CASGQGQQTTDTQYF.

The CDR3 DNA reads as TGTGCCAGCAACATGCGGACACCCACTGAAGCTTTCTTT. It translates to CASNMRTPTEAFF. The chain links TRBV6-5 to TRBJ1-1, with D possibly TRBD1 on 5 matching bases. Trimming left V 7 bases short and J 4 bases short, with 13 bases between. Germline CDR1 and CDR2: MNHEY and SVGAGI. This CDR3 comprises 13 residues.

The genes are TRBV11-2 and TRBJ2-7; TRBD1 aligns across 7 bases. V dropped 2 bases and J dropped 2; count of bases not matched to a gene: 9. The CDR3 sequence is 16 residues long. Germline CDR1 SGHAT, CDR2 FQNNGV. The CDR3 DNA reads as TGTGCCAGCAGCTTACATCTAACGGGACAGACCTACGAGCAGTACTTC. Encoded protein: CASSLHLTGQTYEQYF.

V gene TRBV5-1 combines with J gene TRBJ2-5, with 7 bases aligning to TRBD2. CDR3 length equals 15 residues. With 1 base clipped from V and 2 bases from J, the junction kept 5 bases outside the gene matches. Germline V gives CDR1 SGHRS, CDR2 YFSETQ. The CDR3 bases are TGCGCCAGCAGCTTGTTAAGGGGAGGGCAAGAGACCCAGTACTTC. The encoded protein is CASSLLRGGQETQYF.

V usage is TRBV7-9 and J usage is TRBJ2-5, with 10 bases fitting TRBD2. V lost 6 bases and J lost 2; bases outside the gene matches: 6. The CDR3 loop spans 15 amino acids. Per the germline V gene, CDR1 is SEHNR and CDR2 is FQNEAQ (reference sequence). DNA of the CDR3: TGTGCCAGCAGGCCTCGACTAGCGGGTCAAGAGACCCAGTACTTC. Its translation: CASRPRLAGQETQYF.

The chain carries TRBV19 and TRBJ1-2, with D possibly matching TRBD1 (5 bases). Germline V CDR1 and CDR2: LNHDA, SQIVND (reference sequence). The CDR3 length is 15 residues. V gave up 4 bases and J gave up 0 bases, with 12 bases separating them. The CDR3 DNA sequence: TGTGCCAGTAGTAGTAAGACAGTTCCTAACTATGGCTACACCTTC. This sequence encodes CASSSKTVPNYGYTF.

The chain has TRBV19 and TRBJ2-1; 7 bases line up with TRBD1. The CDR3 is 14 residues long. Trimming took 6 bases from V and 10 from J; bases not matched to a gene: 12. Germline CDR1 LNHDA, CDR2 SQIVND (reference sequence). The CDR3 protein is CASRRQGSAHEQFF. CDR3 bases: TGTGCCAGTAGGCGACAGGGTTCCGCCCACGAGCAGTTCTTC. The whole variable domain, filled in from reference TRBV19 and TRBJ2-1, reads DGGITQSPKYLFRKEGQNVTLSCEQNLNHDAMYWYRQDPGQGLRLIYYSQIVNDFQKGDIAEGYSVSREKKESFPLTVTSAQKNPTAFYLCASRRQGSAHEQFFGPGTRLTVL.

The rearrangement joins TRBV7-3 to TRBJ1-1; no definite D call. This CDR3 spans 14 amino acids. Germline values: CDR1 SGHTA, CDR2 FQGTGA. The V end was cut by 3 bases, the J end by 3 bases, with 11 bases between. The chain's CDR3 is CASSLTPKDTEAFF. The CDR3 DNA follows: TGTGCCAGCAGCTTGACCCCGAAGGACACTGAAGCTTTCTTT.

V and J are TRBV4-1 and TRBJ2-1; 11 bases fit TRBD2. V lost 5 bases to trimming and J lost 0 bases; unmatched junction nucleotides: 21. This CDR3 has 22 residues. Germline CDR1 is MGHRA and CDR2 is YSYEKL. The CDR3 region is CASSSSRYVLAGGRSSYNEQFF. The DNA of the CDR3 is TGCGCCAGCAGCTCTTCCCGATACGTTCTAGCGGGGGGACGAAGCTCCTACAATGAGCAGTTCTTC.

This clone showed up just once. The rearrangement uses TRBV5-1 and TRBJ2-5; perhaps TRBD2 as D (6 bases). The V gene's germline CDR1 is SGHRS and CDR2 YFSETQ. V was clipped by 6 bases and J by 3 bases, with 12 bases between them. The CDR3 is made up of 13 amino acids. The CDR3 DNA reads TGCGCCAGCAACGGGGGAAGGGAAGAGACCCAGTACTTC. This codes for CASNGGREETQYF.

In its sample, this clone was seen a few times. In nucleotides, the CDR3 is TGTGCCAGCAGCCCTCTGGGAGGGGTGGGGGAGACCCAGTACTTC. Translation gives CASSPLGGVGETQYF. V and J are TRBV4-2 and TRBJ2-5; 7 bases align to TRBD2. Trimming cost V 4 bases and J 5 bases; bases outside gene matches: 10. This CDR3 has 15 residues. CDR1 is LGHNA and CDR2 is YNFKEQ in the germline V gene.

The V and J genes are TRBV4-3 and TRBJ1-1; D is ambiguous. Per germline, CDR1 LGHNA and CDR2 YSLEER. There are 14 residues in the CDR3. V was shortened by 0 bases and J by 1 base, with 6 bases between the two germline ends. The CDR3 DNA follows: TGCGCCAGCAGCCAAGATACCGGGAACACTGAAGCTTTCTTT. Amino acids: CASSQDTGNTEAFF.

This sequence joins TRBV7-8 and TRBJ1-1; 9 bases agree with TRBD1. Germline values: CDR1 SGHVS, CDR2 FQNEAQ. Trimming at V came to 5 bases and at J to 5 bases, leaving 9 bases not matched to a gene. The CDR3 is 15 amino acids. CDR3 region: CASSPDRGVGTEAFF. The CDR3 nucleotides read TGTGCCAGCAGCCCAGACAGGGGGGTGGGGACTGAAGCTTTCTTT.

V usage is TRBV15 and J usage is TRBJ2-1; 7 nucleotides agree with TRBD1. V lost 5 bases and J lost 5; bases outside the gene matches: 9. This CDR3 has 15 residues. Per germline, CDR1 LNHNV and CDR2 YYDKDF (reference sequence). The CDR3 sequence is CATSPRQGSNNEQFF. CDR3 nucleotide sequence: TGTGCCACCAGCCCACGACAGGGATCGAACAATGAGCAGTTCTTC.

This chain connects TRBV5-4 to TRBJ2-4; perhaps TRBD2 as D (5 bases). The V and J ends lost 3 bases and 2 bases respectively, with 12 bases between them. The CDR3 runs to 15 residues. Germline CDR1 SGHNT, CDR2 YYREEE (reference sequence). In DNA, the CDR3 is TGTGCCAGCAGCTCCCCCACTAGTTCCAAAAACATTCAGTACTTC. This encodes CASSSPTSSKNIQYF.

This rearrangement joins TRBV2 to TRBJ2-7; TRBD1 agrees at 7 bases. Germline loops: CDR1 SNHLY, CDR2 FYNNEI. V lost 7 bases and J lost 5; bases outside the gene matches: 17. The CDR3 length is 16 residues. The CDR3 reads CASTQSRGTQSHEQYF. CDR3 nucleotides: TGTGCCAGCACCCAATCCAGGGGGACCCAATCCCACGAGCAGTACTTC.

The chain uses TRBV7-6 and TRBJ2-1, with D hard to call. Deletions cut 1 base from V and 8 bases from J, with 3 bases between. Germline values: CDR1 SGHVS, CDR2 FNYEAQ. The CDR3 is made up of 11 amino acids. The CDR3 DNA is TGTGCCAGCAGCTTAGTCTATGAGCAGTTCTTC. Protein sequence: CASSLVYEQFF. Full variable domain (remainder filled in from reference TRBV7-6 and TRBJ2-1): GAGVSQSPRYKVTKRGQDVALRCDPISGHVSLYWYRQALGQGPEFLTYFNYEAQQDKSGLPNDRFSAERPEGSISTLTIQRTEQRDSAMYRCASSLVYEQFFGPGTRLTVL.

This rearrangement joins TRBV5-6 to TRBJ2-5; 7 bases are shared with TRBD2. The V segment lost 4 bases and the J segment 3 bases; nucleotides outside the gene matches: 9. CDR1 and CDR2 from the germline V gene are SGHDT and YYEEEE. The length of the CDR3 is 15 residues. The DNA for the CDR3 is TGTGCCAGCAGCACCCGACTAGCCGGGAAAGAGACCCAGTACTTC. This translates into CASSTRLAGKETQYF.

This chain joins TRBV7-3 and TRBJ2-1; D possibly corresponds to TRBD1 (6 bases). The V end was cut by 4 bases, the J end by 2 bases, with 12 bases between. This CDR3 has 15 amino acids. The V gene's germline CDR1 is SGHTA and CDR2 FQGTGA. CDR3 loop: CASSSGHGPYNEQFF. The CDR3 DNA reads TGTGCCAGCAGCTCGGGACATGGCCCCTACAATGAGCAGTTCTTC. Combining the CDR3 with reference TRBV7-3 and TRBJ2-1 gives the whole variable domain GAGVSQTPSNKVTEKGKYVELRCDPISGHTALYWYRQSLGQGPEFLIYFQGTGAADDSGLPNDRFFAVRPEGSVSTLKIQRTERGDSAVYLCASSSGHGPYNEQFFGPGTRLTVL.

The rearrangement links TRBV9 to TRBJ2-3, with 8 bases identical to TRBD2. This CDR3 is 16 amino acids long. Germline loops: CDR1 SGDLS, CDR2 YYNGEE. Trimming removed 0 bases from V and 4 bases from J; junction bases left unmatched: 7. The CDR3 bases are TGTGCCAGCAGCGTAGCGGCGGGGGGCGGGGCAGATACGCAGTATTTT. Protein product: CASSVAAGGGADTQYF.

The rearrangement joins TRBV7-2 to TRBJ1-1; the D is unclear. CDR3 size: 14 residues. CDR1 and CDR2 (germline): SGHTA, FQGNSA. The V end lost 5 bases, the J end lost 0 bases, and 10 bases lay between the germline ends. Here the CDR3 reads CASSPLRLNTEAFF. In nucleotides, the CDR3 is TGTGCCAGCAGCCCCCTCCGACTGAACACTGAAGCTTTCTTT.

This clone was seen a single time. The chain joins TRBV19 to TRBJ1-2; 7 bases fit TRBD1. V shed 9 bases, J shed 0 bases, and the junction held 7 bases outside the gene matches. The CDR3 runs 14 residues. Germline CDR1 is LNHDA and CDR2 is SQIVND (reference sequence). CDR3: CASRTGYSNYGYTF. Written as DNA, the CDR3 is TGTGCCAGCCGGACAGGTTACTCTAACTATGGCTACACCTTC.

The chain recombines TRBV5-8 with TRBJ1-5; D perhaps matches TRBD1 (6 bases). V lost 5 bases, J lost 2 bases, and 11 bases lay in between. Per germline, CDR1 SGHTS and CDR2 YDEGEE. The CDR3 totals 14 residues. CDR3 nucleotide sequence: TGTGCCAGCAGACAGGGAGACGGCAATCAGCCCCAGCATTTT. The encoded protein is CASRQGDGNQPQHF.

This chain connects TRBV18 to TRBJ2-5; either TRBD1 or TRBD2 may supply D (6 bases each). CDR1 KGHSH and CDR2 LQKENI come from the germline V gene. Trimming took off 2 bases at V and 5 bases at J, with 15 bases between the two ends. The CDR3 contains 15 residues. CDR3 protein: CASSPVPGAGETQYF. The CDR3 region has the DNA TGTGCCAGCTCACCAGTTCCAGGGGCGGGGGAGACCCAGTACTTC.

The chain carries TRBV4-2 and TRBJ1-5, with 8 bases fitting TRBD1. Losses at the gene ends were 1 base for V and 10 bases for J; bases not matched to a gene: 18. Germline CDR1 LGHNA, CDR2 YNFKEQ. This CDR3 region has 18 residues. CDR3 DNA sequence: TGTGCCAGCAGCCAAGCTGGACAGGGAGGAGTGATAGCGAATCCCCAGCATTTT. This gives the protein CASSQAGQGGVIANPQHF.

The gene calls are TRBV7-3 and TRBJ2-2, with D possibly being TRBD1 or TRBD2 (5 bases each). The CDR3 consists of 13 residues. The V and J ends lost 7 bases and 4 bases respectively, with 10 bases between them. Germline V gives CDR1 SGHTA, CDR2 FQGTGA. CDR3 sequence: CASMRDGTGELFF. DNA for the CDR3: TGTGCCAGCATGAGGGACGGCACCGGGGAGCTGTTTTTT.

The chain couples TRBV7-3 to TRBJ1-2, with D perhaps TRBD1 (5 bases). V dropped 2 bases and J dropped 6 bases, with 13 bases sitting between them. Per germline, CDR1 SGHTA and CDR2 FQGTGA. This CDR3 is built from 14 residues. As DNA, the CDR3 is TGTGCCAGCAGCTTAGGACAAATGGGAAATGGCTACACCTTC. Residues: CASSLGQMGNGYTF.

The chain combines TRBV6-5 with TRBJ2-1; possibly TRBD1 for D (6 bases). CDR1 MNHEY and CDR2 SVGAGI come from the germline V gene. V gave up 5 bases and J gave up 15 bases, with 17 bases separating them. This CDR3 has 12 residues. The CDR3 here is CASSLTQGPSFF. In nucleotides, the CDR3 is TGTGCCAGCAGTCTGACACAGGGCCCCTCGTTCTTC.